The text below deals with one TCR beta chain. A read error may account for a junction end that differs from germline. The sample is drawn from a study of blood T cells in healthy people across ages. CDR1 and CDR2 (germline): LGHNA, YSLEER. This CDR3 is 16 amino acids long. Then a second PCR, running roughly 7 to 11 cycles, was carried out with a sample-barcoded 5' primer and a J-beta primer mix. In TCRdb, the 5' RACE reads were re-called with MiXCR into one record per CDR3 protein. The table shows roughly 2 million distinct CDR3 sequences, with roughly 52% occurring only once. The sequence was obtained from a woman in her thirties or forties in good health. Sequenced sample: blood. This chain connects TRBV4-3 to TRBJ2-3; no definite D call. This chain's CDR3 is CAGSLQSGPFTDTQYF. The CDR3 bases are TGCGCCGGCAGCCTTCAGTCCGGACCTTTCACAGATACGCAGTATTTT.